These 17 T cell receptor beta chains came from one sample sequenced in a study of cytomegalovirus exposure and HLA in healthy donors. Use of 60 Vbeta and 13 Jbeta primers characterized the PCR. Sequenced by immunoSEQ multiplex PCR; TCRdb stores in-frame clones only, minus some. The sample lists some 120,000 clones; around 85% were seen once. The source material was PBMCs. Receptors were obtained from a woman in her twenties or thirties in good health and CMV-seropositive.

The V and J genes are TRBV5-1 and TRBJ2-6, with no clear D. CDR1 is SGHRS, CDR2 YFSETQ, per germline. This CDR3 contains 17 residues. V lost 1 base and J 0 bases, leaving 11 bases between the germline ends. The CDR3 DNA follows: TGCGCCAGCAGCTTGTCACCAATCGGCTCTGGGGCCAACGTCCTGACTTTC. Translated, it gives CASSLSPIGSGANVLTF.

This clone was found a few times. The chain employs TRBV30 and TRBJ2-2, with D tentatively TRBD2 (7 bases). From germline, CDR1 is GTSNPN and CDR2 SVGIG (reference sequence). The CDR3 runs 15 residues. With 3 bases removed from V and 3 bases from J, the gap between germline ends came to 14 bases. CDR3: CAWRGGTRYTGELFF. CDR3 sequence (DNA): TGTGCCTGGAGGGGGGGGACACGTTACACCGGGGAGCTGTTTTTT.

Written as DNA, the CDR3 is TGTGCCAGCAGTCTGCTCGCGGCAGATACGCAGTATTTT. Protein sequence: CASSLLAADTQYF. The V call is TRBV25-1, the J call TRBJ2-3; D call uncertain. The CDR3 loop spans 13 amino acids. The germline V gene encodes CDR1 MGHDK and CDR2 SYGVNS. Deletions cut 5 bases from V and 4 bases from J, with 10 bases between.

The chain uses TRBV5-1 and TRBJ1-3; 9 positions agree with TRBD1. CDR3 length: 16 residues. After removal of 3 bases from V and 3 bases from J, the junction contained 7 bases not matched to a gene. Germline values: CDR1 SGHRS, CDR2 YFSETQ. Written as DNA, the CDR3 is TGCGCCAGCAGCTCCGGACAGGGGAGCGGTGGAAACACCATATATTTT. It is translated as CASSSGQGSGGNTIYF. The full variable domain, in which reference TRBV5-1 and TRBJ1-3 provide the parts outside the CDR3, is KAGVTQTPRYLIKTRGQQVTLSCSPISGHRSVSWYQQTPGQGLQFLFEYFSETQRNKGNFPGRFSGRQFSNSRSEMNVSTLELGDSALYLCASSSGQGSGGNTIYFGEGSWLTVV.

V gene TRBV6-5 combines with J gene TRBJ2-5, with 9 bases fitting TRBD1. Germline V lookup: CDR1 MNHEY, CDR2 SVGAGI. The CDR3 loop spans 15 amino acids. With 6 bases clipped from V and 11 bases from J, the junction kept 16 bases outside the gene matches. The CDR3 nucleotides are TGTGCCAGCAGCAGCTGGACAGGGGACCCCACAGAGCAGTACTTC. It encodes CASSSWTGDPTEQYF.

This clone was observed a few times. One end of the junction is discordant with germline, which a read error may explain. The chain joins TRBV2 to TRBJ2-2; 11 bases fit TRBD1. This CDR3 has 18 amino acids. CDR1 SNHLY and CDR2 FYNNEI come from the germline V gene. CDR3 region: CASSTLQLGQGEMRGAVF. DNA for the CDR3: TGTGCCAGCAGTACCCTCCAACTGGGACAGGGGGAAATGCGGGGAGCTGTTTTT.

This chain uses TRBV5-1 with TRBJ2-5; no clear D gene. This CDR3 is 12 amino acids long. From germline, CDR1 is SGHRS and CDR2 YFSETQ. Trimming left V 3 bases short and J 5 bases short, with 8 bases between. CDR3 bases: TGCGCCAGCAGCTCTAACTACGAGACCCAGTACTTC. Its translation: CASSSNYETQYF.

The J gene is TRBJ1-1, the V gene TRBV5-1; D uncertain. Germline V gene lookup returns CDR1 SGHRS and CDR2 YFSETQ. V dropped 2 bases and J dropped 4 bases, with 18 bases sitting between them. The CDR3 is made up of 16 amino acids. The CDR3 spells CASSFLTVDGSTEAFF. The CDR3 bases are TGCGCCAGCAGCTTCCTTACGGTAGATGGGAGCACTGAAGCTTTCTTT.

The V gene is TRBV28, the J gene TRBJ1-1; the match to TRBD1 covers 12 bases. The CDR3 totals 15 residues. After removal of 6 bases from V and 4 bases from J, the junction contained 6 bases not matched to a gene. The V gene's germline CDR1 is MDHEN and CDR2 SYDVKM. CDR3 protein: CASSSRGQGATEAFF. DNA of the CDR3: TGTGCCAGCAGCTCCCGGGGACAGGGGGCCACTGAAGCTTTCTTT.

This clone was seen a single time. The rearrangement uses TRBV5-4 and TRBJ2-5; 13 positions agree with TRBD2. Germline V gene sequence: CDR1 SGHNT, CDR2 YYREEE (reference sequence). CDR3 length: 16 amino acids. Losses at the gene ends were 5 bases for V and 4 bases for J; bases not matched to a gene: 8. The CDR3 region has the DNA TGTGCCAGCAGAGGGACTAGCGGGATGGTCGGAGAGACCCAGTACTTC. It codes for CASRGTSGMVGETQYF.

V gene TRBV2 combines with J gene TRBJ2-3; 7 nucleotides align to TRBD1. In germline, CDR1 is SNHLY, CDR2 FYNNEI. The V segment lost 0 bases and the J segment 2 bases; nucleotides outside the gene matches: 5. This CDR3 has 16 residues. As DNA, the CDR3 is TGTGCCAGCAGTGAAGCGTGGGACAGCTTCACAGATACGCAGTATTTT. This gives the protein CASSEAWDSFTDTQYF.

The CDR3 DNA follows: TGTGCCAGCATCCAACTAGGGATGGACCACGAGCAGTACTTC. Translating it yields CASIQLGMDHEQYF. This chain joins TRBV13 and TRBJ2-7; D possibly corresponds to TRBD2 (5 bases). The CDR3 extends over 14 amino acids. V lost 7 bases, J lost 5 bases, and 18 bases lay in between. In germline, CDR1 is PRHDT, CDR2 FYEKMQ (reference sequence).

The CDR3 DNA sequence: TGTGCCTGGACTACAACCGGGGGGGTAGCGGCCCACTATGGCTACACCTTC. This encodes CAWTTTGGVAAHYGYTF. The chain links TRBV30 to TRBJ1-2; D might be TRBD1 (5 bases). The CDR3 is made up of 17 amino acids. V was cut by 4 bases and J by 3 bases, with 24 bases left in between. Germline CDR1 reads GTSNPN; CDR2 reads SVGIG (reference sequence). Full variable domain (remainder filled in from reference TRBV30 and TRBJ1-2): SQTIHQWPATLVQPVGSPLSLECTVEGTSNPNLYWYRQAAGRGLQLLFYSVGIGQISSEVPQNLSASRPQDRQFILSSKKLLLSDSGFYLCAWTTTGGVAAHYGYTFGSGTRLTVV.

The rearrangement joins TRBV28 to TRBJ1-5; no firm D call. The CDR3 consists of 17 residues. The germline V gene has CDR1 MDHEN and CDR2 SYDVKM. V dropped 6 bases and J dropped 0 bases, with 18 bases sitting between them. The CDR3 bases are TGTGCCAGCAGCTCCGCACAGAATCTCCATAGCAATCAGCCCCAGCATTTT. Translating it yields CASSSAQNLHSNQPQHF.

The V gene is TRBV6-5, the J gene TRBJ2-2; 9 positions agree with TRBD1. This CDR3 region has 16 residues. J lost 4 bases, V lost 0 bases, and 3 bases had no gene match. The germline gives CDR1 MNHEY, CDR2 SVGAGI. The CDR3 is CASSYSATGGTGELFF. DNA for the CDR3: TGTGCCAGCAGTTACTCGGCGACAGGGGGCACCGGGGAGCTGTTTTTT.

The chain uses TRBV2 and TRBJ2-2; unclear D gene. Germline assignment: CDR1 SNHLY and CDR2 FYNNEI. Trimming stripped 8 bases from V and 0 bases from J, with 13 bases between. The CDR3 is 15 residues long. In DNA, the CDR3 is TGTGCCAGCGAAGGCGGCCTTGCGAACACCGGGGAGCTGTTTTTT. Translated: CASEGGLANTGELFF.

This sequence joins TRBV5-1 and TRBJ2-7, with 7 bases matching TRBD1. This CDR3 contains 14 residues. V dropped 0 bases and J dropped 5; count of bases not matched to a gene: 5. From germline, CDR1 is SGHRS and CDR2 YFSETQ. Here the CDR3 DNA reads TGCGCCAGCAGCTTGGAAACAGGGGTGGACGAGCAGTACTTC. It codes for CASSLETGVDEQYF.